In its sample, the clone carrying this T cell receptor beta chain was seen a few times. In the original processing: Amplification of reference gene primers was used by the study to estimate nucleated cell counts. The method was immunoSEQ multiplex PCR; TCRdb's version includes in-frame clones alone and lacks a portion of them. The DNA was the basis for D and trimming; V, J and clone size are from that table. The sample holds just over 300,000 clones, roughly 91% seen once. The data originate from a study of blood T cell repertoires in COVID-19. About the research overall: Spain, Italy and the United States supplied samples that represented acute and convalescent COVID-19. T cells, B-cell-depleted T cells, or PBMCs provided the cDNA or gDNA that served as material.

The length of the CDR3 is 14 residues. The junction had 1 base not matched to a gene; V was cut back by 0 bases and J by 6 bases. Per germline, CDR1 LNHNV and CDR2 YYDKDF (reference sequence). This TCR derives from a woman in her twenties or thirties with COVID-19, enrolled during active disease. The chain is built from TRBV15 and TRBJ2-7; 11 bases fit TRBD2. Sequencing used peripheral blood. The CDR3 nucleotides read TGTGCCACCAGCAGAGAACTAGCGGGGGTCGAGCAGTACTTC. It encodes CATSRELAGVEQYF.